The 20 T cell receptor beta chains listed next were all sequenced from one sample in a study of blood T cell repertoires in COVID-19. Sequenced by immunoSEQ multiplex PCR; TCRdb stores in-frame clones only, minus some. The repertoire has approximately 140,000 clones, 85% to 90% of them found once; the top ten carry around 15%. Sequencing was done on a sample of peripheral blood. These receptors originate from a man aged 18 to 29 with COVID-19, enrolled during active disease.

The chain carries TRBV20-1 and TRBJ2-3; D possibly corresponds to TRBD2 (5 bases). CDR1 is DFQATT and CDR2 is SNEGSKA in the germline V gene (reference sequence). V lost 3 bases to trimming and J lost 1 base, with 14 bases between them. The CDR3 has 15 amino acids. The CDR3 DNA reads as TGCAGTGCTAGTATAGGAGGCCTTGGCACAGATACGCAGTATTTT. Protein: CSASIGGLGTDTQYF.

The CDR3 DNA reads TGTGCCAGTAGACCGACAGATTCAAATGAAAAACTGTTTTTT. It yields the protein CASRPTDSNEKLFF. This chain connects TRBV19 to TRBJ1-4; TRBD1 might be the D (5 bases). The CDR3 is 14 amino acids. Germline loops: CDR1 LNHDA, CDR2 SQIVND (reference sequence). V lost 6 bases to trimming and J lost 5 bases, with 13 bases between them.

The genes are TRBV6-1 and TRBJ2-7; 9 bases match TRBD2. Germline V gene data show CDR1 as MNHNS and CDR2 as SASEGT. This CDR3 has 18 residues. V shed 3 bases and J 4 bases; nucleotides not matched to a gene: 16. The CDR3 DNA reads TGTGCCAGCAGTGACAGGGTGAGGCTTAGCGGGAGAGGGTACGAGCAGTACTTC. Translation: CASSDRVRLSGRGYEQYF.

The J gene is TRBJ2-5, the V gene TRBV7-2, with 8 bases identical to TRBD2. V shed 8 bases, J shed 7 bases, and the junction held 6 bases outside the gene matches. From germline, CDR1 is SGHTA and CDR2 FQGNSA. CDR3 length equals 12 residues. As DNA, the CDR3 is TGTGCCAGCCGGGGGGGGGTTGGGACCCAGTACTTC. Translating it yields CASRGGVGTQYF.

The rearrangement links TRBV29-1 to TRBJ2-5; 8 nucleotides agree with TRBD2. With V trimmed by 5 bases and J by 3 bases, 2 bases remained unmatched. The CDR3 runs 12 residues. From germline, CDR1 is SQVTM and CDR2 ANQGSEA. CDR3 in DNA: TGCAGCGTTCGGGGGGGAGAAGAGACCCAGTACTTC. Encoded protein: CSVRGGEETQYF.

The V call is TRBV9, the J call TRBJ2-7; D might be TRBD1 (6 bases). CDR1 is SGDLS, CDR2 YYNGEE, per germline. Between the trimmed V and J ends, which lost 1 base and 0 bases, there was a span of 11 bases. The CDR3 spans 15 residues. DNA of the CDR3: TGTGCCAGCAGCGTATCCGGGACATTCTCCTACGAGCAGTACTTC. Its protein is CASSVSGTFSYEQYF.

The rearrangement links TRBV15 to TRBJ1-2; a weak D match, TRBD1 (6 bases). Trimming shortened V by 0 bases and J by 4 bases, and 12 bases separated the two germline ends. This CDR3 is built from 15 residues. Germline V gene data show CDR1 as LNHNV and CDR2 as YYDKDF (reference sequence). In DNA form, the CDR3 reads TGTGCCACCAGCAGAGATAGGGGGGGCGTCTATGGCTACACCTTC. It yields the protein CATSRDRGGVYGYTF.

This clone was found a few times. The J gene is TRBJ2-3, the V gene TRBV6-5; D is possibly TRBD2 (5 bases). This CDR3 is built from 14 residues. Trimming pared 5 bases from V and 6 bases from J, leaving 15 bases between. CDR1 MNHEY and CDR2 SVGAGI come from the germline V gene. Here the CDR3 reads CASSQLVSGDTQYF. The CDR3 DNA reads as TGTGCCAGCAGTCAACTAGTCTCTGGGGATACGCAGTATTTT.

The CDR3 loop is CAWSALSGPTDTQYF. CDR3 sequence (DNA): TGTGCCTGGAGTGCCCTTAGCGGTCCTACAGATACGCAGTATTTT. The V and J genes are TRBV30 and TRBJ2-3; D perhaps matches TRBD2 (6 bases). The V gene lost 1 base and the J gene lost 3 bases, with 14 bases spanning the gap. Germline CDR1 is GTSNPN and CDR2 is SVGIG (reference sequence). The CDR3 is made up of 15 amino acids.

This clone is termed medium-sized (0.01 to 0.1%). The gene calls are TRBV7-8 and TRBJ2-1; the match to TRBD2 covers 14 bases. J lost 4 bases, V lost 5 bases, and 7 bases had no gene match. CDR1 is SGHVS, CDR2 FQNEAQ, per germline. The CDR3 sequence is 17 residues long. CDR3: CASSLGTSGSWYNEQFF. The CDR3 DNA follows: TGTGCCAGCAGCCTTGGGACTAGCGGGAGTTGGTACAATGAGCAGTTCTTC.

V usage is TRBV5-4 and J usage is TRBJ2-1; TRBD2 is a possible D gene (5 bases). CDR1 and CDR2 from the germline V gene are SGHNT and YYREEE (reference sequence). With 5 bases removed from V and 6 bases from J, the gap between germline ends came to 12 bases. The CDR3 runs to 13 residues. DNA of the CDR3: TGTGCCAGCAGGGGGAGTAGTGGCAATGAGCAGTTCTTC. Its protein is CASRGSSGNEQFF.

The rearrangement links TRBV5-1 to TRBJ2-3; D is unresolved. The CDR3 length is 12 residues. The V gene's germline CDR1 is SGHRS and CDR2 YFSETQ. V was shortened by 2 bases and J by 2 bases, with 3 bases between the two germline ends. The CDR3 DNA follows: TGCGCCAGCAGCTTCAACACAGATACGCAGTATTTT. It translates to CASSFNTDTQYF.

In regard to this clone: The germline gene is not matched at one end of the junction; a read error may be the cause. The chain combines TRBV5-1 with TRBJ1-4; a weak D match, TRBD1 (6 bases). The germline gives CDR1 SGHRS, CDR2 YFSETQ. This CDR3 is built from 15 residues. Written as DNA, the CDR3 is TGCGCCAGCAGCAGCACCACAGGGTCGAAGGAAAAACTGCTTTTT. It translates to CASSSTTGSKEKLLF. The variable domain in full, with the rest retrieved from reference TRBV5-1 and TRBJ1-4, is KAGVTQTPRYLIKTRGQQVTLSCSPISGHRSVSWYQQTPGQGLQFLFEYFSETQRNKGNFPGRFSGRQFSNSRSEMNVSTLELGDSALYLCASSSTTGSKEKLLFGSGTQLSVL.

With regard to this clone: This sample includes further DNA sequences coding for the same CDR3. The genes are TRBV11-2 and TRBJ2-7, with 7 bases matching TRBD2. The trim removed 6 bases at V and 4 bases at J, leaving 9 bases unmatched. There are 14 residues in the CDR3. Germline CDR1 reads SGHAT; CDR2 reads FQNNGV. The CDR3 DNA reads TGTGCCAGCAGTCTCTATCGCGGGAGTTACGAGCAGTACTTC. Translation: CASSLYRGSYEQYF. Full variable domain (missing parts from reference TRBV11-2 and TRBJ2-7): EAGVAQSPRYKIIEKRQSVAFWCNPISGHATLYWYQQILGQGPKLLIQFQNNGVVDDSQLPKDRFSAERLKGVDSTLKIQPAKLEDSAVYLCASSLYRGSYEQYFGPGTRLTVT.

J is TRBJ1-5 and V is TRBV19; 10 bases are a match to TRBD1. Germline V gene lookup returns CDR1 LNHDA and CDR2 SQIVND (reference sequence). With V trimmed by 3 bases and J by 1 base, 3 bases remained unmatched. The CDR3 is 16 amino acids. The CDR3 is CASSIMGQGSNQPQHF. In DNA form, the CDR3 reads TGTGCCAGTAGTATCATGGGACAGGGGAGCAATCAGCCCCAGCATTTT.

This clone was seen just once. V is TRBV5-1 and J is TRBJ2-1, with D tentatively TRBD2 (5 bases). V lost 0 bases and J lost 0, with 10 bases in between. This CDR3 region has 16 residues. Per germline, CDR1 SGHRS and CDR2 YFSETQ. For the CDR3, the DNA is TGCGCCAGCAGCTTGGAGAGCGGAAGCTCCTACAATGAGCAGTTCTTC. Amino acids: CASSLESGSSYNEQFF.

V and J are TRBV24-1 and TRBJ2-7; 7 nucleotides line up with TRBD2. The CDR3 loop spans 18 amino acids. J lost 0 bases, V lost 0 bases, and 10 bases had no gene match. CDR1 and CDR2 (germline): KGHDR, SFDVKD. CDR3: CATSDLKNASGSSYEQYF. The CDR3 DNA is TGTGCCACCAGTGATTTGAAAAACGCTAGCGGTAGCTCCTACGAGCAGTACTTC.

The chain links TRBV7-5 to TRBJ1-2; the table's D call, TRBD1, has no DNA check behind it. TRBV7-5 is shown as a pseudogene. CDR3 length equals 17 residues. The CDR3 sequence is CARTIRDRVGGGYGYTF. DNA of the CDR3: TGTGCCAGAACCATTCGGGACAGAGTAGGAGGTGGCTATGGCTACACCTTC.

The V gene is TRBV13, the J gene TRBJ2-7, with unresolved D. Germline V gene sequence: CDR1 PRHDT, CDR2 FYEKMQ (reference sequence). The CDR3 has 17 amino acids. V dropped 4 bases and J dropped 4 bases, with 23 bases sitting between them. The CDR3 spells CASSSGLVASVEYEQYF. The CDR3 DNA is TGTGCCAGCAGCTCAGGATTAGTGGCTAGTGTTGAGTACGAGCAGTACTTC.

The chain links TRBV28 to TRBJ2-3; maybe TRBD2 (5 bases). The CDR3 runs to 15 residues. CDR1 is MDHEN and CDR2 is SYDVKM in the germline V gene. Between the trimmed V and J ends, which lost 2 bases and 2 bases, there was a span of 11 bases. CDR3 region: CASSLGRLHTDTQYF. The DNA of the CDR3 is TGTGCCAGCAGTTTAGGTCGACTACACACAGATACGCAGTATTTT.